This T cell receptor (beta chain) stems from a study of blood T cell repertoires in COVID-19. Study-level background: Acute and convalescent COVID-19 samples came from the United States, Italy and Spain. PBMCs, B-cell-depleted T cells, or T cells were the source of the cDNA or gDNA that made up the material.

Original data processing: For nucleated cells, counts were estimated from reference gene primer amplification. Data came from immunoSEQ multiplex PCR; TCRdb stores just in-frame clones and leaves some out. That table furnishes V, J and clone size, whereas the DNA furnished D and trimming. In the table there are some 200,000 clones, around four fifths of which are singletons. Trimming cost V 6 bases and J 4 bases; bases outside gene matches: 6. CDR3 length equals 14 residues. CDR1 and CDR2 (germline): SNHLY, FYNNEI. Patients in Seattle were enrolled during active infection, then followed longitudinally.

Sequencing used peripheral blood. This sequence was found in a man in his 60s with COVID-19, enrolled during active disease. The chain joins TRBV2 to TRBJ1-5, with 7 bases fitting TRBD1. CDR3 amino acids: CASSWDSFNQPQHF. For the CDR3, the DNA is TGTGCCAGCAGCTGGGACAGTTTTAATCAGCCCCAGCATTTT.